This T cell receptor (beta chain) was identified in a study of T cell repertoires in cytomegalovirus infection. Study as a whole: Based on public TCR beta signatures, there were indications of CMV infection and of a matching HLA type. Notes on the study in general: It was HLA-C-restricted CMV-specific TCR beta clonotypes that dominated the response ex vivo. The study identified carriers of CMV plus the relevant HLA from cumulative public TCR beta family frequency.

There are a few counts of this clonotype. Its antigen is currently unknown. A single record per CDR3 protein comes from TCRdb applying MiXCR to the reads. The sample contains approximately 320,000 distinct CDR3 sequences, 9.5% of which appear only once. The germline V gene encodes CDR1 MNHEY and CDR2 SMNVEV (reference sequence). Trimming cost V 6 bases and J 0 bases; bases outside gene matches: 11. The length of the CDR3 is 16 residues. This clonotype was sampled from a human donor in good health (CMV status not recorded). Some clones in this sample may be carry-over from other donors' samples. Sequencing input: PBMCs. The chain has TRBV27 and TRBJ2-7; TRBD2 matches 7 bases. CDR3: CASRPLQRDNSYEQYF. In DNA, the CDR3 is TGTGCCAGCAGACCCCTACAGCGGGATAACTCCTACGAGCAGTACTTC.